The clone carrying this TCR beta chain was recorded at least ten times. Its target is not known. RNA transcripts provided the source from which TCR beta CDR3 regions were amplified. Using the HTBI primer set, a first-round RT-PCR was run on the TCR CDR3. TCRdb reprocessed the multiplex PCR reads via MiXCR and lists one record per CDR3 protein. This repertoire shows hundreds of thousands of distinct CDR3 sequences, about 14% found once; its top ten account for under 15%. This sample was taken from a study of T cells in Graves' hyperthyroidism and ophthalmopathy. Findings of the study overall: Progression to ophthalmopathy was predicted a median of approximately 6.4 months early. Most expanded thyroid clonotypes above 0.001 recurred in blood.

CDR1 is MDHEN and CDR2 is SYDVKM in the germline V gene. With 6 bases removed from V and 6 bases from J, the gap between germline ends came to 15 bases. The CDR3 totals 14 residues. Each person with ophthalmopathy scored at least 3 on the Clinical Activity Score, reached NOSPECS grade 4 or higher, and had been ill under 3 months. The clonotype originates from a woman in her fifties or sixties with Graves' ophthalmopathy. The material sequenced was blood. The chain is built from TRBV28 and TRBJ2-1; D is unresolved. CDR3 sequence (DNA): TGTGCCAGCAGCCAAACGCAATCACGCAATGAGCAGTTCTTC. This sequence encodes CASSQTQSRNEQFF. The complete variable domain, with remaining parts taken from reference TRBV28 and TRBJ2-1, reads DVKVTQSSRYLVKRTGEKVFLECVQDMDHENMFWYRQDPGLGLRLIYFSYDVKMKEKGDIPEGYSVSREKKERFSLILESASTNQTSMYLCASSQTQSRNEQFFGPGTRLTVL.